The 5 T cell receptor beta chains given below trace back to one sample, sequenced in a study of response to subunit inactivated influenza vaccine. From the RT-PCR reads, TCRdb called clonotypes with MiXCR, one entry per CDR3 protein. The table records about 580,000 distinct CDR3 sequences, around 15% of them present only once. The material was PBMCs from blood, obtained roughly 12 days after vaccination. The receptors were gathered from a man between 45 and 60 years old who received an inactivated influenza vaccine.

This chain connects TRBV7-2 to TRBJ2-1; perhaps TRBD1 as D (5 bases). Germline V gene lookup returns CDR1 SGHTA and CDR2 FQGNSA. V lost 2 bases, J lost 12 bases, and 23 bases lay in between. There are 16 residues in the CDR3. For the CDR3, the DNA is TGTGCCAGCAGCTTAAGGGCCGTGACAGCCGGTCGGAGGCAGTTCTTC. Translating gives CASSLRAVTAGRRQFF. Variable domain in full (rest from reference TRBV7-2 and TRBJ2-1): GAGVSQSPSNKVTEKGKDVELRCDPISGHTALYWYRQSLGQGLEFLIYFQGNSAPDKSGLPSDRFSAERTGGSVSTLTIQRTQQEDSAVYLCASSLRAVTAGRRQFFGPGTRLTVL.

This rearrangement joins TRBV7-3 to TRBJ2-1; TRBD1 aligns across 7 bases. The CDR3 extends over 13 amino acids. CDR1 is SGHTA and CDR2 is FQGTGA in the germline V gene. After removal of 5 bases from V and 6 bases from J, the junction contained 4 bases not matched to a gene. The CDR3 sequence: CASSLTGANEQFF. The CDR3 DNA reads as TGTGCCAGCAGCCTTACAGGGGCCAATGAGCAGTTCTTC.

The chain combines TRBV5-1 with TRBJ2-3; 11 nucleotides align to TRBD2. Germline-derived CDR1 and CDR2 are SGHRS and YFSETQ. Trimming at V came to 0 bases and at J to 6 bases, leaving 3 bases not matched to a gene. This CDR3 has 15 residues. This chain's CDR3 is CASSLVSSGGDTQYF. CDR3 sequence (DNA): TGCGCCAGCAGCTTGGTCTCTAGCGGGGGGGATACGCAGTATTTT.

This clonotype was observed a few times. The genes are TRBV20-1 and TRBJ2-7, with unresolved D. Germline V gene sequence: CDR1 DFQATT, CDR2 SNEGSKA (reference sequence). The germline V and J ends were trimmed by 2 bases and 2 bases, with 13 bases remaining between them. This CDR3 comprises 14 residues. The CDR3 reads CSARHPDHTYEQYF. The CDR3 region has the DNA TGCAGTGCTAGACACCCCGACCATACCTACGAGCAGTACTTC.

This clonotype was detected a few times. This chain links TRBV6-5 with TRBJ2-5; D unresolved. V lost 6 bases, J lost 5 bases, and 10 bases lay in between. Germline V lookup: CDR1 MNHEY, CDR2 SVGAGI. CDR3 length equals 12 residues. The CDR3 DNA follows: TGTGCCAGCAGCCGGTTCGGGGAGACCCAGTACTTC. Translation gives CASSRFGETQYF.